The 8 T cell receptor beta chains below were found in one sample sequenced in a study of type 1 regulatory T cells. Overall study results and limits: Compared with non-type 1 regulatory T cells, type 1 regulatory T cells showed a more restricted TCR repertoire.

TCRdb processed the reads anew with MiXCR; each CDR3 protein has one entry. The sample has tens of thousands of distinct CDR3 sequences; less than 25% are singletons. These receptors are not linked to any known antigen. The specimen was cultured type 1 regulatory T (Tr1) cells, either the whole culture or a sorted fraction (not recorded which). These receptors were taken from a human donor in good health.

This chain uses TRBV29-1 with TRBJ2-5; D remains unclear. The CDR3 is 12 amino acids. V was trimmed by 5 bases and J by 5 bases, leaving 12 bases between them. Looked up from germline, CDR1 is SQVTM and CDR2 is ANQGSEA. Written as DNA, the CDR3 is TGCAGCGTTAAGAGGTCCTGGGAGACCCAGTACTTC. Its protein product is CSVKRSWETQYF.

The CDR3 sequence: CASSLSNGEGYNEQFF. The DNA of the CDR3 is TGTGCCAGCAGCTTAAGCAACGGGGAAGGCTACAATGAGCAGTTCTTC. The J gene is TRBJ2-1, the V gene TRBV7-3; TRBD2 is a possible D gene (5 bases). The CDR3 runs to 16 residues. Germline loops: CDR1 SGHTA, CDR2 FQGTGA. V shed 1 base and J shed 3 bases, with 13 bases lying between them.

There are a few counts of this clonotype. This sequence joins TRBV2 and TRBJ2-7; 9 bases match TRBD1. Trimming took 3 bases from V and 2 from J; bases not matched to a gene: 2. Per the germline V gene, CDR1 is SNHLY and CDR2 is FYNNEI. This CDR3 spans 14 amino acids. CDR3 residues: CASSEGTGTYEQYF. CDR3 nucleotides: TGTGCCAGCAGTGAGGGGACAGGGACCTACGAGCAGTACTTC. The entire variable domain, with the rest obtained from reference TRBV2 and TRBJ2-7, is as follows: EPEVTQTPSHQVTQMGQEVILRCVPISNHLYFYWYRQILGQKVEFLVSFYNNEISEKSEIFDDQFSVERPDGSNFTLKIRSTKLEDSAMYFCASSEGTGTYEQYFGPGTRLTVT.

By proportion, this clonotype is medium-sized. The chain combines TRBV9 with TRBJ2-7; TRBD2 might be the D (6 bases). This CDR3 has 15 residues. The germline CDR1 and CDR2 sequences are SGDLS and YYNGEE. Trimming removed 2 bases at V and 1 base at J, with 13 bases between. The CDR3 loop is CASSVGRETSYEQYF. The DNA for the CDR3 is TGTGCCAGCAGCGTGGGGCGGGAAACATCCTACGAGCAGTACTTC.

This clonotype was seen a few times. The chain combines TRBV7-2 with TRBJ2-4; TRBD1 is a possible D gene (5 bases). This CDR3 comprises 14 residues. Trimming took off 1 base at V and 4 bases at J, with 8 bases between the two ends. The germline V gene has CDR1 SGHTA and CDR2 FQGNSA. CDR3 DNA sequence: TGTGCCAGCAGCTTAGTGGCAGGGAAAAACATTCAGTACTTC. It is translated as CASSLVAGKNIQYF.

The chain employs TRBV20-1 and TRBJ2-7, with 10 bases lining up with TRBD2. Germline CDR1 DFQATT, CDR2 SNEGSKA (reference sequence). With 4 bases clipped from V and 4 bases from J, the junction kept 1 base outside the gene matches. This CDR3 has 12 residues. As DNA, the CDR3 is TGCAGTGCTACACTAGCGGGATACGAGCAGTACTTC. It specifies CSATLAGYEQYF.

J is TRBJ2-5 and V is TRBV5-5; D is ambiguous. Deletions cut 3 bases from V and 4 bases from J, with 4 bases between. This CDR3 region has 11 residues. The germline CDR1 and CDR2 sequences are SGHKS and YYEKEE (reference sequence). The CDR3 here is CASSSVETQYF. CDR3 coding DNA: TGTGCCAGCAGCTCCGTAGAGACCCAGTACTTC.

The rearrangement links TRBV20-1 to TRBJ2-1; TRBD2 matches at 11 bases. Losses at the gene ends were 6 bases for V and 3 bases for J; bases not matched to a gene: 7. CDR1 DFQATT and CDR2 SNEGSKA come from the germline V gene (reference sequence). This CDR3 spans 15 amino acids. The CDR3: CSAPLAGDFYNEQFF. DNA for the CDR3: TGCAGTGCCCCACTAGCGGGAGACTTCTACAATGAGCAGTTCTTC.